What follows are 13 T cell receptor beta chains derived from one specimen sequenced in a study of blood T cell repertoires in COVID-19. The assay was immunoSEQ multiplex PCR, and TCRdb's table has in-frame clones only and misses some. The sample records roughly 80,000 clones, approximately 82% being singletons. Sequencing used peripheral blood. The receptor set was obtained from a human donor in a cohort sampled during active COVID-19.

This clone showed up just once. CDR3 protein: CASSRGGAARETQYF. In DNA form, the CDR3 reads TGTGCCAGTAGCCGCGGGGGGGCAGCCCGGGAGACCCAGTACTTC. This chain connects TRBV19 to TRBJ2-5, with 9 positions matching TRBD2. J lost 5 bases, V lost 6 bases, and 10 bases had no gene match. Germline lookup yields CDR1 LNHDA and CDR2 SQIVND (reference sequence). This CDR3 has 15 residues.

This chain connects TRBV19 to TRBJ2-1; 8 bases line up with TRBD2. V lost 6 bases to trimming and J lost 5 bases; unmatched junction nucleotides: 3. The germline V gene has CDR1 LNHDA and CDR2 SQIVND (reference sequence). This CDR3 contains 13 residues. The chain's CDR3 is CASSRLAHNEQFF. CDR3 sequence (DNA): TGTGCCAGTAGCAGACTAGCGCACAATGAGCAGTTCTTC.

J is TRBJ2-7 and V is TRBV7-2; D uncertain. Looked up from germline, CDR1 is SGHTA and CDR2 is FQGNSA. This CDR3 has 14 residues. V was shortened by 5 bases and J by 2 bases, with 13 bases between the two germline ends. For the CDR3, the DNA is TGTGCCAGCAGCCCCCCTGTAGTCACCTACGAGCAGTACTTC. Encoded protein: CASSPPVVTYEQYF.

The chain recombines TRBV28 with TRBJ2-5, with D perhaps TRBD1 (6 bases). The germline V and J ends were trimmed by 2 bases and 4 bases, with 11 bases remaining between them. From germline, CDR1 is MDHEN and CDR2 SYDVKM. The CDR3 extends over 14 amino acids. The CDR3 nucleotides are TGTGCCAGCAGTTTAATAGGGGGTGGAGAGACCCAGTACTTC. Translation gives CASSLIGGGETQYF.

The chain recombines TRBV4-2 with TRBJ2-3; possible D gene TRBD2, 6 bases. The CDR3 loop spans 17 amino acids. The germline gives CDR1 LGHNA, CDR2 YNFKEQ. V was cut by 3 bases and J by 6 bases, with 22 bases left in between. CDR3 sequence (DNA): TGTGCCAGCAGCCAGAACGGCGGATACGGGGGAGCTGATACGCAGTATTTT. Translated, it gives CASSQNGGYGGADTQYF.

The chain couples TRBV4-1 to TRBJ2-2, with 9 bases matching TRBD1. Germline V CDR1 and CDR2: MGHRA, YSYEKL. The V gene end was trimmed by 2 bases and the J gene end by 1 base; junction bases not matched to a gene: 2. The length of the CDR3 is 16 residues. In DNA form, the CDR3 reads TGCGCCAGCAGCCAAAAGGACAGGGGGAACACCGGGGAGCTGTTTTTT. Protein sequence: CASSQKDRGNTGELFF.

The chain has TRBV6-5 and TRBJ1-1; 10 positions agree with TRBD1. CDR1 is MNHEY and CDR2 is SVGAGI in the germline V gene. CDR3 size: 14 residues. Trimming took 6 bases from V and 6 from J; bases not matched to a gene: 7. The CDR3 spells CASRPRQGAPEAFF. The CDR3, as DNA: TGTGCCAGCAGACCTAGACAGGGGGCGCCTGAAGCTTTCTTT.

The chain joins TRBV27 to TRBJ2-5; 8 bases are a match to TRBD1. Germline V lookup: CDR1 MNHEY, CDR2 SMNVEV (reference sequence). After removal of 2 bases from V and 4 bases from J, the junction contained 3 bases not matched to a gene. The CDR3 is made up of 14 amino acids. CDR3 coding DNA: TGTGCCAGCAGTTTACAGGGGGCCGGAGAGACCCAGTACTTC. It codes for CASSLQGAGETQYF.

J is TRBJ1-3 and V is TRBV3-1 (or the pseudogene TRBV3-2), with a possible D match to TRBD1 (6 bases). From germline, CDR1 is LGHDT and CDR2 YNNKEL (reference sequence). The CDR3 totals 17 residues. V was trimmed by 5 bases and J by 0 bases, leaving 17 bases between them. The CDR3 protein is CASSARQVINSGNTIYF. The CDR3 DNA is TGTGCCAGCAGCGCCCGACAGGTGATCAACTCTGGAAACACCATATATTTT.

This clone was seen just once. V and J are TRBV7-9 and TRBJ2-7, with 9 bases identical to TRBD1. V was pared by 7 bases and J by 5 bases, with 12 bases of the junction left unmatched. This CDR3 has 15 amino acids. CDR1 and CDR2 from the germline V gene are SEHNR and FQNEAQ (reference sequence). The DNA for the CDR3 is TGTGCCAGCACCCTTTGGGGGACAGGGATGAACGAGCAGTACTTC. Protein: CASTLWGTGMNEQYF.

V and J are TRBV5-1 and TRBJ1-1; TRBD1 matches 7 bases. Trimming removed 4 bases from V and 0 bases from J; junction bases left unmatched: 3. This CDR3 has 14 amino acids. From germline, CDR1 is SGHRS and CDR2 YFSETQ. The CDR3 DNA is TGCGCCAGCAGCCTGGACAGGATGAACACTGAAGCTTTCTTT. It is translated as CASSLDRMNTEAFF.

The rearrangement joins TRBV18 to TRBJ2-5; 9 positions agree with TRBD1. The CDR3 covers 16 residues. CDR1 KGHSH and CDR2 LQKENI come from the germline V gene. The V and J ends lost 3 bases and 5 bases, in that order; junction bases with no gene match: 10. This CDR3 is CASSPAGTGLAETQYF. Here the CDR3 DNA reads TGTGCCAGCTCACCGGCCGGGACAGGGTTGGCCGAGACCCAGTACTTC. Together with reference TRBV18 and TRBJ2-5, the CDR3 gives the full variable domain: NAGVMQNPRHLVRRRGQEARLRCSPMKGHSHVYWYRQLPEEGLKFMVYLQKENIIDESGMPKERFSAEFPKEGPSILRIQQVVRGDSAAYFCASSPAGTGLAETQYFGPGTRLLVL.

This clone came up a few times. The gene calls are TRBV19 and TRBJ2-7, with D tentatively TRBD1 (6 bases). The V gene lost 4 bases and the J gene lost 6 bases, with 10 bases spanning the gap. The CDR3 spans 12 residues. Germline CDR1 is LNHDA and CDR2 is SQIVND (reference sequence). In DNA, the CDR3 is TGTGCCAGTAGTACCAGGGGAACCGAGCAGTACTTC. Encoded protein: CASSTRGTEQYF.